Sequencing of this T cell receptor beta chain was carried out in a study of T cells after yellow fever vaccination. A remark on this clonotype: The antigen remains unidentified.

Germline CDR1 is SGHRS and CDR2 is YFSETQ. The CDR3 contains 13 residues. The ends were cut back, 0 bases at V and 5 bases at J, with 7 bases in the middle. TCRdb re-analysed the 5' RACE reads in MiXCR, keeping a single row per CDR3 protein. The repertoire consists of about 260,000 distinct CDR3 sequences, with over 10% occurring once and the leading ten covering less than 0.55%. Findings of the study overall: A weaker but faster secondary response was observed, peaking on day 5 versus 15. FACS-sorted repertoires might harbor abundant contaminating clonotypes from the bulk population.

The J gene is TRBJ2-3, the V gene TRBV5-1; D is unclear. The sequence was collected from a young man who received the YFV17D yellow fever vaccine. The sample in question was CD4+ T cells sorted from PBMCs, obtained 45 days after the yellow fever booster vaccination. The CDR3 reads CASSLEPEDTQYF. The CDR3, as DNA: TGCGCCAGCAGCTTGGAGCCAGAAGATACGCAGTATTTT. The whole variable domain, remainder taken from reference TRBV5-1 and TRBJ2-3, is KAGVTQTPRYLIKTRGQQVTLSCSPISGHRSVSWYQQTPGQGLQFLFEYFSETQRNKGNFPGRFSGRQFSNSRSEMNVSTLELGDSALYLCASSLEPEDTQYFGPGTRLTVL.